These 5 T cell receptor beta chains were sequenced from one sample in a study of radiotherapy plus CTLA-4 blockade in lung cancer. Here immunoSEQ multiplex PCR was the method, and the copy in TCRdb shows in-frame clones only, minus some. The data contain approximately 94,000 clones, approximately 80% of them singletons. The sample here was peripheral blood, taken from a patient treated with radiotherapy plus ipilimumab. These receptors originate from a human donor with non-small cell lung cancer that progressed on radiotherapy plus ipilimumab.

V is TRBV13 and J is TRBJ2-1, with a tentative D call TRBD1 (6 bases). This CDR3 comprises 15 residues. Trimming shortened V by 0 bases and J by 4 bases, and 10 bases separated the two germline ends. CDR1 and CDR2 (germline): PRHDT, FYEKMQ (reference sequence). In DNA form, the CDR3 reads TGTGCCAGCAGCTTAGGGGGGGCCCCTTACAATGAGCAGTTCTTC. Translating gives CASSLGGAPYNEQFF.

The J gene is TRBJ2-7, the V gene TRBV28, with D possibly being TRBD1 (6 bases). The V end was cut by 6 bases, the J end by 3 bases, with 15 bases between. Germline lookup yields CDR1 MDHEN and CDR2 SYDVKM. The CDR3 has 14 residues. This chain's CDR3 is CASSPDSPIYEQYF. DNA for the CDR3: TGTGCCAGCAGCCCGGACAGCCCAATCTACGAGCAGTACTTC.

This clone was seen only once. The genes are TRBV29-1 and TRBJ1-2; 8 bases align to TRBD1. V gave up 6 bases and J gave up 8 bases; unmatched junction bases: 11. The CDR3 totals 13 residues. Germline CDR1 and CDR2: SQVTM and ANQGSEA. The CDR3 loop is CSVETGDLRGYTF. CDR3 in DNA: TGCAGCGTCGAGACAGGGGATCTGCGAGGCTACACCTTC.

The count of this clone is one. The rearrangement joins TRBV20-1 to TRBJ2-5; the D is unclear. Trimming stripped 6 bases from V and 6 bases from J, with 8 bases between. This CDR3 region has 10 residues. Germline V gives CDR1 DFQATT, CDR2 SNEGSKA (reference sequence). The CDR3 DNA follows: TGCAGTGCAGCCGTTCAGACCCAGTACTTC. This encodes CSAAVQTQYF.

The chain uses TRBV19 and TRBJ1-1; the D is unclear. The V gene lost 2 bases and the J gene lost 4 bases, with 11 bases spanning the gap. The CDR3 sequence is 14 residues long. Per the germline V gene, CDR1 is LNHDA and CDR2 is SQIVND (reference sequence). CDR3 sequence (DNA): TGTGCCAGTAGTATAAGGACGGGCGGCACTGAAGCTTTCTTT. Translation: CASSIRTGGTEAFF.